Described below is a single T cell receptor (beta chain) sequence and its context. The CDR3 sequence is 14 residues long. Germline V gene data show CDR1 as LGHNA and CDR2 as YSLEER. The V end lost 4 bases, the J end lost 3 bases, and 12 bases lay between the germline ends. These data originate in a study of blood T cell repertoires in COVID-19. Across the whole study: Samples taken during acute and convalescent COVID-19 were collected in the United States, Italy and Spain. PBMCs, B-cell-depleted T cells, or T cells were the source of the cDNA or gDNA that made up the material.

In the original workflow: Cell counts per sample came from amplifying reference gene primers. Sequenced by immunoSEQ multiplex PCR; TCRdb stores in-frame clones only, minus some. V and J calls and clone size are copied from that table; D and trimming were computed from the DNA. The sample contains nearly 110,000 clones, 88% of which appear only once. This TCR was recovered from a man aged 45-65 years with active or convalescent COVID-19. V and J are TRBV4-3 and TRBJ1-1, with D maybe TRBD1 (6 bases). Source material: peripheral blood. CDR3 in DNA: TGCGCCAGCAGCCTGGACTGGACAGACACTGAAGCTTTCTTT. Translation: CASSLDWTDTEAFF.